This T cell receptor (beta chain) was sequenced for a study of Graves' ophthalmopathy and Graves' hyperthyroidism. The CDR3 is 15 residues long. Germline assignment: CDR1 MDHEN and CDR2 SYDVKM. V lost 8 bases to trimming and J lost 3 bases; unmatched junction nucleotides: 7. RNA transcripts provided the template for amplifying TCR beta CDR3 regions. Second-round multiplex PCR followed a first-round RT-PCR using HTBI primers. TCRdb reanalysed the multiplex PCR reads using MiXCR and keeps one entry per CDR3 protein. Of about half a million distinct CDR3 sequences listed, approximately 15% are singletons.

The rearrangement links TRBV28 to TRBJ2-2; TRBD1 agrees at 9 bases. Sequenced sample: blood. The clonotype originates from a woman aged 25 to 39 with Graves' ophthalmopathy. This CDR3 is CASRPGTGHTGELFF. In DNA form, the CDR3 reads TGTGCCAGCCGCCCCGGGACAGGGCACACCGGGGAGCTGTTTTTT.